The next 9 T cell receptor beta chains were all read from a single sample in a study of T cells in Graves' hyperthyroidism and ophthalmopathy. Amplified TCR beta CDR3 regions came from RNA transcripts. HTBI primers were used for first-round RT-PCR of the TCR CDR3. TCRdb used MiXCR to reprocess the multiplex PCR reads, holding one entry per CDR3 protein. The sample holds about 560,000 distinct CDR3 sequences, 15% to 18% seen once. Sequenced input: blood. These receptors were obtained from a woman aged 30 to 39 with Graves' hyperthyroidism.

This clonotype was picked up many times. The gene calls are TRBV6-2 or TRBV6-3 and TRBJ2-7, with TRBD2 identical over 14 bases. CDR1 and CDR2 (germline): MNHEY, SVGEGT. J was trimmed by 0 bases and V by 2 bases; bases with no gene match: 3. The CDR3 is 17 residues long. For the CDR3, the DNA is TGTGCCAGCAGTTACGGGACTAGCGGGAGTAGCTCCTACGAGCAGTACTTC. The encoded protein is CASSYGTSGSSSYEQYF.

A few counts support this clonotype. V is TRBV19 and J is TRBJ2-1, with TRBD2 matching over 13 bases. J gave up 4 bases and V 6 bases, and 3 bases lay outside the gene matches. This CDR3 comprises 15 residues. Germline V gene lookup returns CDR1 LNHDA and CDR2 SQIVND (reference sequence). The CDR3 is CASRTGLAGYNEQFF. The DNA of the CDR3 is TGTGCCAGTAGGACGGGACTAGCGGGATACAATGAGCAGTTCTTC.

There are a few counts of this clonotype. The CDR3 region is CATSDPYTGGTGELFF. DNA of the CDR3: TGTGCCACCAGTGATCCCTACACCGGAGGGACCGGGGAGCTGTTTTTT. V is TRBV24-1 and J is TRBJ2-2; tentatively, D is TRBD2 (6 bases). Germline assignment: CDR1 KGHDR and CDR2 SFDVKD. Trimming stripped 3 bases from V and 5 bases from J, with 15 bases between. The CDR3 covers 16 residues.

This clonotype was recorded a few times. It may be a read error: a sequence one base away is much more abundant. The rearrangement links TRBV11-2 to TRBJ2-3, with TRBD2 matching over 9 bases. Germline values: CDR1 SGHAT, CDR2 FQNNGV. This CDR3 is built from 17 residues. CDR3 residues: CAGSPGLASLSTDTQYF. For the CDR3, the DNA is TGTGCCGGCAGCCCCGGACTAGCGAGCCTTAGCACAGATACGCAGTATTTT.

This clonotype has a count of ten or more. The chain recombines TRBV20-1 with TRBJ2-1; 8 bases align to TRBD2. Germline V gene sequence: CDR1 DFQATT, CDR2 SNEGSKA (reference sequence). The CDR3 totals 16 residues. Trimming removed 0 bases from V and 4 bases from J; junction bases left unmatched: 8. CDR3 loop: CSARDSGGRHYNEQFF. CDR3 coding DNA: TGCAGTGCTAGAGATTCTGGCGGGAGGCATTACAATGAGCAGTTCTTC.

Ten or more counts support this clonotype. This chain's CDR3 is CASSWRSNQPQHF. DNA for the CDR3: TGTGCCAGCAGTTGGCGAAGCAATCAGCCCCAGCATTTT. This sequence joins TRBV6-2 or TRBV6-3 and TRBJ1-5; D gene ambiguous. Deletions cut 4 bases from V and 1 base from J, with 5 bases between. In germline, CDR1 is MNHEY, CDR2 SVGEGT. The CDR3 contains 13 residues.

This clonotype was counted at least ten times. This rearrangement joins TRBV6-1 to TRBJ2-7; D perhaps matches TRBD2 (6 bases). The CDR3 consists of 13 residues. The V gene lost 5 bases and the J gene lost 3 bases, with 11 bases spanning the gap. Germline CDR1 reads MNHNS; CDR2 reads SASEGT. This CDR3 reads CASSRGTFYEQYF. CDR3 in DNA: TGTGCCAGCAGTCGCGGGACCTTCTACGAGCAGTACTTC.

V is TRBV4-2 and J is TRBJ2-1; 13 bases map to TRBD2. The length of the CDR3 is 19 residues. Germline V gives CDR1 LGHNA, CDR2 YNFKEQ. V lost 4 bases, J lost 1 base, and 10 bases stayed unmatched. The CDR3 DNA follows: TGTGCCAGCAGCCTCCTCGGGACTAGCGGGGAAGGATCCTACAATGAGCAGTTCTTC. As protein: CASSLLGTSGEGSYNEQFF.

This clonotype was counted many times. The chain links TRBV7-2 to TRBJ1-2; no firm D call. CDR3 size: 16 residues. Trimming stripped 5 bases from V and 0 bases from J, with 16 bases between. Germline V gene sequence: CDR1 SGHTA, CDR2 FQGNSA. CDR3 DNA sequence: TGTGCCAGCAGCACCATACCCTCTACTTCTAACTATGGCTACACCTTC. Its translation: CASSTIPSTSNYGYTF.